These 16 T cell receptor beta chains came from one sample sequenced in a study of shared clonotypes between healthy human individuals. TCRdb keeps only in-frame clones here, not all; method: immunoSEQ multiplex PCR. The sample holds millions of clones, about 95% seen once. The sample was naive CD4+ T cells sorted from blood. Subset noted: CD45RA+ positively selected. These receptors originate from a man younger than 35 in good health.

On this clone itself: This is likely a read error, given that the CDR3 carries no conserved phenylalanine or tryptophan at its end. It is unclear where the CDR3 begins or ends on the DNA, so no DNA is shown, and the CDR3 is as TCRdb lists it. The chain carries TRBV6-4 and TRBJ2-7; TRBD1, the table's D call, lacks a check against the DNA. The germline V gene has CDR1 MRHNA and CDR2 SNTAGT. The CDR3 has 10 residues if both end residues are counted. The CDR3 sequence is CASSDQAVFL.

Details on this clone: Other DNA sequences from this sample encode an identical CDR3 as well. The chain recombines TRBV19 with TRBJ1-1; no clear D. The CDR3 spans 13 residues. V was pared by 2 bases and J by 0 bases, with 4 bases between. Germline loops: CDR1 LNHDA, CDR2 SQIVND (reference sequence). CDR3 nucleotides: TGTGCCAGTAGTATACTTGTGAACACTGAAGCTTTCTTT. It yields the protein CASSILVNTEAFF.

About this clone itself: Germline is not matched at one junction end, which may reflect a read error. The chain carries TRBV9 and TRBJ1-6; no clear D gene. The germline V gene has CDR1 SGDLS and CDR2 YYNGEE. This CDR3 has 9 amino acids. The CDR3 spells CASSVEGKF. The CDR3 DNA follows: TGTGCCAGCAGCGTAGAGGGTAAATTT.

The CDR3 is CASSYGTAEAFF. CDR3 nucleotides: TGTGCCAGCAGTTACGGTACCGCTGAAGCTTTCTTT. The V gene is TRBV6-5, the J gene TRBJ1-1; D is unclear. Germline CDR1 is MNHEY and CDR2 is SVGAGI. The V end was cut by 2 bases, the J end by 6 bases, with 7 bases between. CDR3 length: 12 amino acids.

In this sample, this clone turned up once. Additional DNA sequences in this sample encode the identical CDR3. This chain links TRBV19 with TRBJ1-5, with D perhaps matching TRBD1 (6 bases). V lost 1 base to trimming and J lost 2 bases, with 6 bases between them. The CDR3 covers 14 residues. From germline, CDR1 is LNHDA and CDR2 SQIVND (reference sequence). CDR3 sequence reads: CASSIAGGNQPQHF. The CDR3 bases are TGTGCCAGTAGTATAGCAGGGGGCAATCAGCCCCAGCATTTT.

The chain is built from TRBV5-1 and TRBJ1-6, with a possible D match to TRBD1 (6 bases). Germline values: CDR1 SGHRS, CDR2 YFSETQ. The CDR3 loop spans 15 amino acids. Trimming cost V 0 bases and J 7 bases, with 11 bases left between them. CDR3 nucleotide sequence: TGCGCCAGCAGCTTGGTTTTCAGGGGAAATTCACCCCTCCACTTT. It translates to CASSLVFRGNSPLHF.

The CDR3 nucleotides are TGTGCCAGCAGCCAAACAGGGTTAGAAGAAAAACTGTTTTTT. Encoded protein: CASSQTGLEEKLFF. This chain links TRBV5-4 with TRBJ1-4; TRBD1 is a possible D gene (6 bases). This CDR3 comprises 14 residues. V gave up 4 bases and J gave up 8 bases, with 15 bases separating them. Per germline, CDR1 SGHNT and CDR2 YYREEE (reference sequence).

Worth noting for this clone: At the DNA level, this CDR3 is encoded by other sequences in the same sample as well. V is TRBV18 and J is TRBJ1-1, with D unclear. Trimming cost V 3 bases and J 5 bases, with 10 bases left between them. The CDR3 runs 13 residues. The germline gives CDR1 KGHSH, CDR2 LQKENI. The CDR3 bases are TGTGCCAGCTCACCGGGGATGGGAACTGAAGCTTTCTTT. Its translation is CASSPGMGTEAFF.

This chain connects TRBV2 to TRBJ1-2; a possible D gene is TRBD1 (6 bases). Looked up from germline, CDR1 is SNHLY and CDR2 is FYNNEI. V was shortened by 4 bases and J by 4 bases, with 13 bases between the two germline ends. The CDR3 is made up of 14 amino acids. CDR3 nucleotide sequence: TGTGCCAGCAGTGCTTCAGGGGCGATCTATGGCTACACCTTC. Its translation: CASSASGAIYGYTF.

Notes on this clone: Distinct nucleotide sequences in the sample also encode this CDR3. The rearrangement joins TRBV2 to TRBJ2-2; D remains ambiguous. CDR1 SNHLY and CDR2 FYNNEI come from the germline V gene. This CDR3 region has 12 residues. V gave up 5 bases and J gave up 2 bases, with 3 bases separating them. CDR3 bases: TGTGCCAGCAGTCAAAACACCGGGGAGCTGTTTTTT. The encoded protein is CASSQNTGELFF.

The V call is TRBV5-1, the J call TRBJ2-7; perhaps D is TRBD1 or TRBD2 (5 bases each). CDR1 is SGHRS, CDR2 YFSETQ, per germline. This CDR3 region has 13 residues. V lost 2 bases, J lost 3 bases, and 9 bases lay in between. CDR3 in amino acids: CASSFAGSYEQYF. The CDR3 DNA reads TGCGCCAGCAGCTTTGCAGGGAGCTACGAGCAGTACTTC.

The rearrangement links TRBV5-1 to TRBJ1-2, with D tentatively TRBD1 (5 bases). Germline CDR1 is SGHRS and CDR2 is YFSETQ. V was pared by 0 bases and J by 5 bases, with 11 bases between. The CDR3 is 14 amino acids. Here the CDR3 DNA reads TGCGCCAGCAGCTTGGACGGGGGAGTTTATGGCTACACCTTC. Translated: CASSLDGGVYGYTF. Supplemented by reference TRBV5-1 and TRBJ1-2, the full variable domain reads KAGVTQTPRYLIKTRGQQVTLSCSPISGHRSVSWYQQTPGQGLQFLFEYFSETQRNKGNFPGRFSGRQFSNSRSEMNVSTLELGDSALYLCASSLDGGVYGYTFGSGTRLTVV.

V gene TRBV28 combines with J gene TRBJ1-1, with 7 bases that match TRBD1. CDR3 length: 15 amino acids. From germline, CDR1 is MDHEN and CDR2 SYDVKM. Losses at the gene ends were 3 bases for V and 7 bases for J; bases not matched to a gene: 11. The CDR3 DNA follows: TGTGCCAGCAGTTTTGGGGACAGACAGGGCTATGAAGCTTTCTTT. Residues: CASSFGDRQGYEAFF.

The chain recombines TRBV30 with TRBJ1-5; a weak D match, TRBD1 (5 bases). This CDR3 region has 13 residues. V lost 2 bases and J lost 4, with 9 bases in between. CDR1 is GTSNPN and CDR2 is SVGIG in the germline V gene (reference sequence). The CDR3 DNA reads as TGTGCCTGGAGTCCCAGGGCAAATCAGCCCCAGCATTTT. Translation gives CAWSPRANQPQHF.

The V and J genes are TRBV10-3 and TRBJ1-1; no reliable D call. Germline V gene data show CDR1 as ENHRY and CDR2 as SYGVKD. With 3 bases removed from V and 0 bases from J, the gap between germline ends came to 11 bases. This CDR3 has 15 amino acids. In DNA, the CDR3 is TGTGCCATCAGTGATACAGCTTATTTGAACACTGAAGCTTTCTTT. Its protein is CAISDTAYLNTEAFF.

Notes on this clone: The sample holds other DNA sequences that translate to the same CDR3. The chain is built from TRBV5-1 and TRBJ2-7; D gene ambiguous. The CDR3 runs to 12 residues. Between the trimmed V and J ends, which lost 1 base and 4 bases, there was a span of 6 bases. The germline V gene has CDR1 SGHRS and CDR2 YFSETQ. CDR3 sequence: CASSLTEYEQYF. CDR3 bases: TGCGCCAGCAGCTTGACAGAATACGAGCAGTACTTC. Supplemented by reference TRBV5-1 and TRBJ2-7, the full variable domain reads KAGVTQTPRYLIKTRGQQVTLSCSPISGHRSVSWYQQTPGQGLQFLFEYFSETQRNKGNFPGRFSGRQFSNSRSEMNVSTLELGDSALYLCASSLTEYEQYFGPGTRLTVT.